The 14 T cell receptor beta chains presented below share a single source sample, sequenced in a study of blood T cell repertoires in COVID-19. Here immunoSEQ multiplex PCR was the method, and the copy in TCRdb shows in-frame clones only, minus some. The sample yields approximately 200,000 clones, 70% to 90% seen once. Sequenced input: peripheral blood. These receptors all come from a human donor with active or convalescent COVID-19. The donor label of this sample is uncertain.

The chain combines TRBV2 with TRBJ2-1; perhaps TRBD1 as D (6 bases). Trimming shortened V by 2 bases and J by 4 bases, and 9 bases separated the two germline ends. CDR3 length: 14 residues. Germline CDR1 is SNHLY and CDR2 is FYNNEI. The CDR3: CASSETQGYNEQFF. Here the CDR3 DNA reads TGTGCCAGCAGTGAAACCCAGGGGTACAATGAGCAGTTCTTC.

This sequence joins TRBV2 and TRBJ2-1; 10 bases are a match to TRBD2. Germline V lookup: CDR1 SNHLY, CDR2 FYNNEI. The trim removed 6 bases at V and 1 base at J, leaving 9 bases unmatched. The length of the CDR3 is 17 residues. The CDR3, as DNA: TGTGCCAGCAGCAGGACTAGCGGCAAGCTATCCTACAATGAGCAGTTCTTC. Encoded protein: CASSRTSGKLSYNEQFF.

In nucleotides, the CDR3 is TGTGCCAGCAGTCCCTCATGGGACAGGGTTTACCCCAAGTACTGGTACTTC. This codes for CASSPSWDRVYPKYWYF. This chain uses TRBV27 with TRBJ2-5; 9 bases map to TRBD1. V trimming: 5 bases; J trimming: 13 bases; junction bases outside the gene matches: 23. The CDR3 spans 17 residues. Germline CDR1 MNHEY, CDR2 SMNVEV (reference sequence).

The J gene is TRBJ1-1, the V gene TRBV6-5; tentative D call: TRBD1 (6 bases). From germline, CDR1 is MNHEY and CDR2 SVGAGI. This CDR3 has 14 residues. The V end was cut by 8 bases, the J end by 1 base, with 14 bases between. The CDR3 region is CASLGRGTNTEAFF. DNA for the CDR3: TGTGCCAGCCTGGGCAGGGGTACGAACACTGAAGCTTTCTTT.

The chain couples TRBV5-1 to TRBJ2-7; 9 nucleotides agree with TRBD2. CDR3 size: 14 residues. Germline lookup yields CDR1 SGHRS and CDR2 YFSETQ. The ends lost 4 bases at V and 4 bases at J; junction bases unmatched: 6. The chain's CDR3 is CASSPGTSGYEQYF. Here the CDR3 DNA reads TGCGCCAGCAGCCCCGGCACTAGCGGGTACGAGCAGTACTTC.

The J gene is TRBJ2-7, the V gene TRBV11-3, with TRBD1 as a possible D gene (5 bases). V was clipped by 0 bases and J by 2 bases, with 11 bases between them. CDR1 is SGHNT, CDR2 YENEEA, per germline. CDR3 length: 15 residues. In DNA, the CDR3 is TGTGCCAGCAGCTTAGAGAAGGGGTTTACCTACGAGCAGTACTTC. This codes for CASSLEKGFTYEQYF.

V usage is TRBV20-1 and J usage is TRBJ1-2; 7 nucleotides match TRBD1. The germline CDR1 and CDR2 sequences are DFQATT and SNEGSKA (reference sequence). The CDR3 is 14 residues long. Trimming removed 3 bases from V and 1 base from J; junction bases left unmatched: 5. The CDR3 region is CSASPGQSNYGYTF. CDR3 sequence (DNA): TGCAGTGCTAGTCCGGGACAGAGTAACTATGGCTACACCTTC.

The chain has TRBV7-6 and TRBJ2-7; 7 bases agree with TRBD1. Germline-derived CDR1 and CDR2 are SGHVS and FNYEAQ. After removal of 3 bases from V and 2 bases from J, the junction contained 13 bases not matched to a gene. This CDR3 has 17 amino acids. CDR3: CASSLGETGMLAYEQYF. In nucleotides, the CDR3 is TGTGCCAGCAGCTTGGGGGAGACAGGGATGCTCGCCTACGAGCAGTACTTC.

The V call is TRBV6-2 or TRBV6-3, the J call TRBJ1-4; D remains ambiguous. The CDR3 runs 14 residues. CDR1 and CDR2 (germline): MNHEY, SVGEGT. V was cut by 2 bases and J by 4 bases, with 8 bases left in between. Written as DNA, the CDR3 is TGTGCCAGCAGTTACGAGGGCGTTAATGAAAAACTGTTTTTT. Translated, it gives CASSYEGVNEKLFF.

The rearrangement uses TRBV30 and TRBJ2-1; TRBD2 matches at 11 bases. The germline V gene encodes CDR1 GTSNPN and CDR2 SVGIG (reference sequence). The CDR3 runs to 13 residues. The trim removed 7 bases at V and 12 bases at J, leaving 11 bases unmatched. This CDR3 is CASKLAGEIRQFF. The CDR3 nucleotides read TGTGCCTCCAAACTAGCGGGAGAAATAAGGCAGTTCTTC.

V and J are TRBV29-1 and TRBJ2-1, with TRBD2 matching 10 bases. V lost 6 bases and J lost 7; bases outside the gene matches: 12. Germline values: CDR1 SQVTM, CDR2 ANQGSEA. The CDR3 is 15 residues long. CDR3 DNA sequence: TGCAGCGTCCCGAATCTAGCGGGGGAGCCGAATGAGCAGTTCTTC. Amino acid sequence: CSVPNLAGEPNEQFF.

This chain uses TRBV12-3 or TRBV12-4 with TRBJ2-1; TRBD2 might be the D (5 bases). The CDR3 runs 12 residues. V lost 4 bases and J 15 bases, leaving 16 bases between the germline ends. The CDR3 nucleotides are TGTGCCAGCAGTTACGGGATTCCTGATCGGTTCTTC. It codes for CASSYGIPDRFF.

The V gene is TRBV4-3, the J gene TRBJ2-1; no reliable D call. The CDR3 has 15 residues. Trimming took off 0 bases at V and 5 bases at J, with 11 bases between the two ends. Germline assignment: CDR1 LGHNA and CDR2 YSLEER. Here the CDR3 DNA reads TGCGCCAGCAGCCAAGATCAGGCAGCCGACAATGAGCAGTTCTTC. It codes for CASSQDQAADNEQFF.

CDR3 protein: CASSLRRSTEAFF. DNA of the CDR3: TGTGCCAGCAGCCTCCGTCGTTCCACTGAAGCTTTCTTT. The genes are TRBV3-1 (or the pseudogene TRBV3-2) and TRBJ1-1, with D unclear. The CDR3 runs to 13 residues. V shed 4 bases and J shed 4 bases, with 10 bases lying between them. Per germline, CDR1 LGHDT and CDR2 YNNKEL (reference sequence).